This entry lists 21 T cell receptor beta chains sequenced from one sample in a study of blood T cell repertoires in COVID-19. Profiling relied on immunoSEQ multiplex PCR, and the TCRdb table lists in-frame clones only, not all of them. The sample lists about 210,000 clones; 85% to 90% were seen once. The sample comprised PBMCs or T cells enriched from blood (not recorded which). The receptors originated from a middle-aged woman in a cohort exposed to, infected with or recovered from COVID-19 (not recorded which).

The V gene is TRBV27, the J gene TRBJ2-2, with 10 bases that match TRBD1. The CDR3 is 14 residues long. Germline trimming cut 5 bases from V and 7 bases from J; bases unmatched to any gene: 4. Germline values: CDR1 MNHEY, CDR2 SMNVEV (reference sequence). CDR3 sequence reads: CASSDRGLVGELFF. DNA for the CDR3: TGTGCCAGCAGTGACAGGGGGCTTGTCGGGGAGCTGTTTTTT.

This chain connects TRBV19 to TRBJ1-6; 7 bases are a match to TRBD1. The CDR3 spans 13 residues. J gave up 6 bases and V 10 bases, and 6 bases lay outside the gene matches. Germline V gene lookup returns CDR1 LNHDA and CDR2 SQIVND (reference sequence). CDR3 sequence (DNA): TGTGCCACAAGGAGGGACAGTAATTCACCCCTCCACTTT. Residues: CATRRDSNSPLHF.

The chain joins TRBV28 to TRBJ2-3; 9 bases map to TRBD2. The CDR3 covers 16 residues. V shed 7 bases, J shed 5 bases, and the junction held 13 bases outside the gene matches. Germline values: CDR1 MDHEN, CDR2 SYDVKM. The CDR3 protein is CASTGYKRGVRDTQYF. CDR3 DNA sequence: TGTGCCAGCACCGGGTATAAGCGGGGGGTCCGAGATACGCAGTATTTT.

This clone was counted between two and nine times. This chain connects TRBV7-9 to TRBJ2-5, with no clear D. This CDR3 contains 13 residues. The germline CDR1 and CDR2 sequences are SEHNR and FQNEAQ (reference sequence). V lost 0 bases to trimming and J lost 8 bases, with 10 bases between them. CDR3 region: CASSLATFQTQYF. CDR3 in DNA: TGTGCCAGCAGCTTAGCGACATTCCAAACCCAGTACTTC.

The CDR3 DNA is TGCGCCAGCACCTTCGCCCTGGGGGGGGCGAGCGGGGAGCAGTTCTTC. This sequence encodes CASTFALGGASGEQFF. The chain has TRBV5-1 and TRBJ2-1, with a possible D match to TRBD2 (7 bases). The V and J ends lost 6 bases and 10 bases respectively, with 26 bases between them. The CDR3 spans 16 residues. Germline V lookup: CDR1 SGHRS, CDR2 YFSETQ. Based on the CDR3 plus reference TRBV5-1 and TRBJ2-1, the full variable domain is KAGVTQTPRYLIKTRGQQVTLSCSPISGHRSVSWYQQTPGQGLQFLFEYFSETQRNKGNFPGRFSGRQFSNSRSEMNVSTLELGDSALYLCASTFALGGASGEQFFGPGTRLTVL.

The chain uses TRBV4-3 and TRBJ1-4; tentatively, D is TRBD1 (5 bases). This CDR3 region has 15 residues. Germline CDR1 and CDR2: LGHNA and YSLEER. Between the trimmed V and J ends, which lost 6 bases and 8 bases, there was a span of 19 bases. The CDR3 DNA follows: TGCGCCAGCAGTGTCGATCGGGGGGATCGGGAAAAACTGTTTTTT. Amino acids: CASSVDRGDREKLFF.

The chain joins TRBV14 to TRBJ1-6; D is perhaps TRBD1 (6 bases). This CDR3 region has 14 residues. V was cut by 5 bases and J by 8 bases, with 13 bases left in between. Germline values: CDR1 SGHDN, CDR2 FVKESK. This CDR3 reads CASSDRPGHSPLHF. The CDR3 coding sequence is TGTGCCAGCAGCGACAGGCCAGGGCATTCACCCCTCCACTTT.

This clone was detected many times. J is TRBJ2-1 and V is TRBV6-4; unclear D gene. Germline CDR1 is MRHNA and CDR2 is SNTAGT. V lost 0 bases to trimming and J lost 6 bases, with 15 bases between them. This CDR3 has 16 residues. The CDR3 coding sequence is TGTGCCAGCAGTGACTCGGTTTCCGCGGAGAGCAATGAGCAGTTCTTC. This encodes CASSDSVSAESNEQFF.

This clone was counted many times. The gene calls are TRBV6-4 and TRBJ1-4, with 7 bases lining up with TRBD1. The ends lost 6 bases at V and 3 bases at J; junction bases unmatched: 13. The CDR3 has 17 amino acids. Germline V lookup: CDR1 MRHNA, CDR2 SNTAGT. The CDR3 DNA sequence: TGTGCCAGCAGAGTAGACAGGGATGAGAAGTCTAATGAAAAACTGTTTTTT. It yields the protein CASRVDRDEKSNEKLFF.

Only a few counts were recorded for this clone. V is TRBV11-2 and J is TRBJ1-2; the D is unclear. The CDR3 sequence is 15 residues long. Germline CDR1 SGHAT, CDR2 FQNNGV. Trimming pared 0 bases from V and 3 bases from J, leaving 11 bases between. In DNA, the CDR3 is TGTGCCAGCAGCTTAGATCGAGGAGCCTACTATGGCTACACCTTC. This codes for CASSLDRGAYYGYTF.

This rearrangement joins TRBV4-1 to TRBJ2-7, with D perhaps matching TRBD2 (5 bases). The germline V and J ends were trimmed by 0 bases and 3 bases, with 15 bases remaining between them. Germline-derived CDR1 and CDR2 are MGHRA and YSYEKL. The CDR3 loop spans 16 amino acids. The CDR3 loop reads CASSQDARSGIYEQYF. The CDR3 region has the DNA TGCGCCAGCAGCCAAGATGCCAGGTCCGGGATCTACGAGCAGTACTTC.

This clone was seen a handful of times. This rearrangement joins TRBV6-5 to TRBJ1-1; D possibly corresponds to TRBD1 (6 bases). In germline, CDR1 is MNHEY, CDR2 SVGAGI. The CDR3 totals 13 residues. The V and J ends lost 7 bases and 6 bases respectively, with 15 bases between them. CDR3 bases: TGTGCCAGCACCCGGGTCAGGGGATCTGAAGCTTTCTTT. Protein sequence: CASTRVRGSEAFF.

V gene TRBV11-3 combines with J gene TRBJ1-1, with 7 positions matching TRBD1. The CDR3 has 11 residues. Germline V gene lookup returns CDR1 SGHNT and CDR2 YENEEA. Trimming removed 6 bases from V and 10 bases from J; junction bases left unmatched: 5. The DNA for the CDR3 is TGTGCCAGCAGACTACAGGGGCCAGCTTTCTTT. Translating it yields CASRLQGPAFF. Complete variable domain (other parts from reference TRBV11-3 and TRBJ1-1): EAGVVQSPRYKIIEKKQPVAFWCNPISGHNTLYWYLQNLGQGPELLIRYENEEAVDDSQLPKDRFSAERLKGVDSTLKIQPAELGDSAVYLCASRLQGPAFFGQGTRLTVV.

The CDR3 is CASSLGAVNTEAFF. The CDR3 DNA sequence: TGTGCCAGCAGCTTAGGCGCGGTGAACACTGAAGCTTTCTTT. The chain combines TRBV11-2 with TRBJ1-1; D is undetermined. V was pared by 1 base and J by 0 bases, with 6 bases between. The CDR3 is 14 residues long. Per germline, CDR1 SGHAT and CDR2 FQNNGV.

The V call is TRBV7-9, the J call TRBJ1-1; D ambiguous. Germline V CDR1 and CDR2: SEHNR, FQNEAQ (reference sequence). The CDR3 is 14 amino acids. Trimming removed 1 base from V and 1 base from J, with 7 bases in between. The DNA of the CDR3 is TGTGCCAGCAGCTTAGTGACACAGAACACTGAAGCTTTCTTT. Its translation is CASSLVTQNTEAFF.

This clone is a singleton in its sample. The chain is built from TRBV24-1 and TRBJ2-7, with 7 positions matching TRBD2. V was clipped by 6 bases and J by 5 bases; unmatched bases: 3. CDR3 length: 12 residues. The germline V gene has CDR1 KGHDR and CDR2 SFDVKD. The CDR3, as DNA: TGTGCCACCAGTCAGACTAGCCACGAGCAGTACTTC. Translating it yields CATSQTSHEQYF.

The V call is TRBV7-9, the J call TRBJ1-1; no definite D call. CDR3 length: 13 amino acids. The germline V gene encodes CDR1 SEHNR and CDR2 FQNEAQ (reference sequence). V lost 7 bases, J lost 8 bases, and 17 bases lay in between. This CDR3 is CASTIPEGREAFF. In DNA form, the CDR3 reads TGTGCCAGCACCATACCCGAAGGCAGGGAAGCTTTCTTT.

This chain connects TRBV10-2 to TRBJ2-2; D call uncertain. CDR1 is WSHSY, CDR2 SAAADI, per germline. With 2 bases removed from V and 4 bases from J, the gap between germline ends came to 8 bases. This CDR3 is 14 amino acids long. This chain's CDR3 is CASSEVTATGELFF. CDR3 nucleotides: TGCGCCAGCAGTGAGGTTACAGCCACCGGGGAGCTGTTTTTT.

This CDR3 is CASSLRPHSPTNEKLFF. CDR3 sequence (DNA): TGTGCCAGCAGTTTACGGCCGCACAGTCCAACTAATGAAAAACTGTTTTTT. The chain uses TRBV27 and TRBJ1-4; unclear D gene. The CDR3 runs to 17 residues. V lost 2 bases and J 0 bases, leaving 13 bases between the germline ends. Germline CDR1 MNHEY, CDR2 SMNVEV (reference sequence).

The chain is built from TRBV7-2 and TRBJ2-3; TRBD2 matches at 7 bases. The germline gives CDR1 SGHTA, CDR2 FQGNSA. The junction had 8 bases not matched to a gene; V was cut back by 2 bases and J by 3 bases. The length of the CDR3 is 16 residues. CDR3 coding DNA: TGTGCCAGCAGCTTATGGGAGCGGGGATGGACAGATACGCAGTATTTT. Its translation: CASSLWERGWTDTQYF.

The CDR3 DNA is TGTGCCACCAGTGACTCCGGACAGGGGCATGAGCAGTTCTTC. Its translation is CATSDSGQGHEQFF. This rearrangement joins TRBV24-1 to TRBJ2-1, with 9 bases fitting TRBD1. Unmatched junction bases numbered 5, after V lost 4 bases and J lost 8 bases. The CDR3 length is 14 residues. Per germline, CDR1 KGHDR and CDR2 SFDVKD.